This T cell receptor (beta chain) was captured in a study of molecular identifiers for immune sequencing clone quantification. Whole-study results and caveats: Shared barcodes on identical TCR molecules could underestimate the sizes of highly expanded clones.

This clonotype was picked up many times. Its target is unknown. Each CDR3 protein gets one entry after TCRdb re-called the PCR reads with MiXCR. The data show some 590,000 distinct CDR3 sequences, roughly 25% seen once. Trimming shortened V by 5 bases and J by 4 bases, and 16 bases separated the two germline ends. Per the germline V gene, CDR1 is SEHNR and CDR2 is FQNEAQ (reference sequence). The CDR3 contains 15 residues. This chain joins TRBV7-9 and TRBJ2-3; D is perhaps TRBD2 (5 bases). The TCR originated in a human donor in good health. Some libraries in this study had Jurkat cell RNA spiked in. Sequencing used naive CD8+ T cells from blood, with Jurkat cell RNA spiked in. Subset here: FACS-sorted CD8+CD4-CCR7+CD45RA+ naive T cells. CDR3 DNA sequence: TGTGCCAGCAGCCCGAGGGCGATAATCGCAGATACGCAGTATTTT. It translates to CASSPRAIIADTQYF.